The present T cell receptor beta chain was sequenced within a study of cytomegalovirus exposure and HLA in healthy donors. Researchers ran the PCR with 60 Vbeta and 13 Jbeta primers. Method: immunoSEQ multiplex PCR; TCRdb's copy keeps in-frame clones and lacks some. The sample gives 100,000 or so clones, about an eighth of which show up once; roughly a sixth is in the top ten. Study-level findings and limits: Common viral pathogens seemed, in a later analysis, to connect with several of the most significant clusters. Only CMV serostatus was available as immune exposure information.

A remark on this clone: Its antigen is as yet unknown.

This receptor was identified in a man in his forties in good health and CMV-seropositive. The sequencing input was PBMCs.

The CDR3 region is CASSRDSAYEQYF. The CDR3 DNA reads TGTGCCAGCAGCCGGGACAGTGCCTACGAGCAGTACTTC. The gene calls are TRBV27 and TRBJ2-7, with 7 nucleotides matching TRBD1. The CDR3 spans 13 residues. CDR1 MNHEY and CDR2 SMNVEV come from the germline V gene (reference sequence). Trimming removed 6 bases from V and 2 bases from J; junction bases left unmatched: 4.